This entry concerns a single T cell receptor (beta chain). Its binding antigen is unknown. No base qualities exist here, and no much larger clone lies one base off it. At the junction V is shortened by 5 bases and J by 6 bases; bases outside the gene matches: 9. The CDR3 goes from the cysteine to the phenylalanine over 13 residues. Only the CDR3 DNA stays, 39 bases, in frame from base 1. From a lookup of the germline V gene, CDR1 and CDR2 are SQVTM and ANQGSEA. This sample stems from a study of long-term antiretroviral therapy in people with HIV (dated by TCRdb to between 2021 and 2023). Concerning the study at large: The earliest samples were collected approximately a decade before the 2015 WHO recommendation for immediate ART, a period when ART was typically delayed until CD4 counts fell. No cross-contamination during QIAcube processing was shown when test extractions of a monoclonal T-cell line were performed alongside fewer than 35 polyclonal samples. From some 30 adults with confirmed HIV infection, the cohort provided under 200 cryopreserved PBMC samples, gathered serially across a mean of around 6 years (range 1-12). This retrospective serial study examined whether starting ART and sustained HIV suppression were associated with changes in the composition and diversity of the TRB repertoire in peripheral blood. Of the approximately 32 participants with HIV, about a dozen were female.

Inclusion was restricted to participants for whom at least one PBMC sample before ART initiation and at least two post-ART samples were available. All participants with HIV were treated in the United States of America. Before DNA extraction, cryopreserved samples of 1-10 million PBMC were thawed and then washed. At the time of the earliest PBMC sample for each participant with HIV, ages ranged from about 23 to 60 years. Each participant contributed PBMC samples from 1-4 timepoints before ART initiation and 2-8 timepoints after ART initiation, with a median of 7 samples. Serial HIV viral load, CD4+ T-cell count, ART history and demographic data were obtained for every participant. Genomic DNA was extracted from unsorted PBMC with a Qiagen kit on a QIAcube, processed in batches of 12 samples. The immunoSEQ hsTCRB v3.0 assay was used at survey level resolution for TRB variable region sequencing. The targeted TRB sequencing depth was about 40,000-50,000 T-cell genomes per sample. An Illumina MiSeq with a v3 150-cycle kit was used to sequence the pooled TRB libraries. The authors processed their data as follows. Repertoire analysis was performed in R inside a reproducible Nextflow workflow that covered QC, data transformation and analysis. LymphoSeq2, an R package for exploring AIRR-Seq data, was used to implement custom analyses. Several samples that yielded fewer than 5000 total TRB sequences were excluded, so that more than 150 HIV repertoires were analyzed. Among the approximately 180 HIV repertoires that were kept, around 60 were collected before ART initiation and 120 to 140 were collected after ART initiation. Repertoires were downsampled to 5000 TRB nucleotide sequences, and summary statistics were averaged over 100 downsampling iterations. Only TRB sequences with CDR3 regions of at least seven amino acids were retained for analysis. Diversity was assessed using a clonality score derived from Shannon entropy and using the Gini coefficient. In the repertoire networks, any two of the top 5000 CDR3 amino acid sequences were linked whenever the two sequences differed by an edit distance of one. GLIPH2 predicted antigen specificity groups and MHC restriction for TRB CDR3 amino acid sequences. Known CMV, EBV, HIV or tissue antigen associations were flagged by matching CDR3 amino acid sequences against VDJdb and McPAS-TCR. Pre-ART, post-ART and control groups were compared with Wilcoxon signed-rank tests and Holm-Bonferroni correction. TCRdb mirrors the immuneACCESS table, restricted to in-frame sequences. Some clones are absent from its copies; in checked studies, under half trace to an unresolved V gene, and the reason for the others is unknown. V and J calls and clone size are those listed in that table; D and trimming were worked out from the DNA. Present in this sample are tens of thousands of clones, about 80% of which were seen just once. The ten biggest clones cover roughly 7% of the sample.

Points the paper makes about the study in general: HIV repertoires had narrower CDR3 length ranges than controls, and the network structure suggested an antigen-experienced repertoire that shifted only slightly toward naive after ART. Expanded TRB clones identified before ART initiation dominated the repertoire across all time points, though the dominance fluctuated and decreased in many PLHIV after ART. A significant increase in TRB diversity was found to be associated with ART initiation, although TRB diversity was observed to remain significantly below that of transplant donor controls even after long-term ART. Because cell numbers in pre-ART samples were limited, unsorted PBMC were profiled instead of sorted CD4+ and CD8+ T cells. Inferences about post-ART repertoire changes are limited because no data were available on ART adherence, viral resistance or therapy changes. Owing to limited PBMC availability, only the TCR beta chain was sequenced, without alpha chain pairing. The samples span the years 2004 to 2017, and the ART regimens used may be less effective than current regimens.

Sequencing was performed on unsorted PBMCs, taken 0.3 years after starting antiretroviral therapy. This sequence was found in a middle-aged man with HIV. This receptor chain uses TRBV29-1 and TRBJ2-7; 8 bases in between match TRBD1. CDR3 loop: CSVSRGQGGEQYF. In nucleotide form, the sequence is TGCAGCGTTTCCCGAGGACAGGGAGGCGAGCAGTACTTC.